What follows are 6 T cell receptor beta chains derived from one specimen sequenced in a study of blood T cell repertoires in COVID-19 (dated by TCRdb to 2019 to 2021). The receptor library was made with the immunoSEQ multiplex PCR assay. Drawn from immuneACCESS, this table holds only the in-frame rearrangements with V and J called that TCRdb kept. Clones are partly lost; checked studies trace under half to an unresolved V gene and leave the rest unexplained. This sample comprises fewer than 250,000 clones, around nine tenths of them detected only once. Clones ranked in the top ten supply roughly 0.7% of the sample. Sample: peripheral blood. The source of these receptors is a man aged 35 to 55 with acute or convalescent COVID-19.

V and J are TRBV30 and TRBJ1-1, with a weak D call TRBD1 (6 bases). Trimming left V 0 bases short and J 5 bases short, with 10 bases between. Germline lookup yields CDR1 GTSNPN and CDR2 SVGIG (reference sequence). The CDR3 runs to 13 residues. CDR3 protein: CAWSVEGGTEAFF. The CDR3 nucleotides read TGTGCCTGGAGTGTCGAGGGGGGGACTGAAGCTTTCTTT.

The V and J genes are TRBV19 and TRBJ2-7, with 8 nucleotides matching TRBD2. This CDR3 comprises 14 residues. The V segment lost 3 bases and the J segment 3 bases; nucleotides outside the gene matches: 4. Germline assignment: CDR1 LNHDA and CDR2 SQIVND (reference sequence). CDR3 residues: CASSIGAGGYEQYF. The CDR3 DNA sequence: TGTGCCAGTAGTATCGGCGCGGGGGGCTACGAGCAGTACTTC.

As DNA, the CDR3 is TGTGCCAGCAGCGTAGCTACGGGGGGGCCCTACGAGCAGTACTTC. Its protein product is CASSVATGGPYEQYF. This sequence joins TRBV9 and TRBJ2-7; 8 bases agree with TRBD2. The V segment lost 0 bases and the J segment 2 bases; nucleotides outside the gene matches: 4. Germline V lookup: CDR1 SGDLS, CDR2 YYNGEE. The CDR3 is 15 residues long.

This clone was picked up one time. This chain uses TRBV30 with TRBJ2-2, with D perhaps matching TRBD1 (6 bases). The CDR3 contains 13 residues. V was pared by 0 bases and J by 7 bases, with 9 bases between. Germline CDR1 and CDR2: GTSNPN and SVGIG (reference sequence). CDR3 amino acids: CAWSVGRGGELFF. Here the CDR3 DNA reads TGTGCCTGGAGTGTAGGCAGGGGCGGGGAGCTGTTTTTT.

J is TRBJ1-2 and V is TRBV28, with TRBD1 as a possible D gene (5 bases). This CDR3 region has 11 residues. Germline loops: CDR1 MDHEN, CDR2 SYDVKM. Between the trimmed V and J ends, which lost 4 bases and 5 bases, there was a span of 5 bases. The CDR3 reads CASSSGYGYTF. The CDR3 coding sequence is TGTGCCAGCAGTTCAGGGTATGGCTACACCTTC.

The CDR3 protein is CASSSGTANTEAFF. As DNA, the CDR3 is TGTGCCAGCAGTTCCGGGACAGCGAACACTGAAGCTTTCTTT. The rearrangement uses TRBV28 and TRBJ1-1, with 7 bases matching TRBD1. The CDR3 length is 14 residues. V dropped 4 bases and J dropped 1; count of bases not matched to a gene: 3. Germline lookup yields CDR1 MDHEN and CDR2 SYDVKM.